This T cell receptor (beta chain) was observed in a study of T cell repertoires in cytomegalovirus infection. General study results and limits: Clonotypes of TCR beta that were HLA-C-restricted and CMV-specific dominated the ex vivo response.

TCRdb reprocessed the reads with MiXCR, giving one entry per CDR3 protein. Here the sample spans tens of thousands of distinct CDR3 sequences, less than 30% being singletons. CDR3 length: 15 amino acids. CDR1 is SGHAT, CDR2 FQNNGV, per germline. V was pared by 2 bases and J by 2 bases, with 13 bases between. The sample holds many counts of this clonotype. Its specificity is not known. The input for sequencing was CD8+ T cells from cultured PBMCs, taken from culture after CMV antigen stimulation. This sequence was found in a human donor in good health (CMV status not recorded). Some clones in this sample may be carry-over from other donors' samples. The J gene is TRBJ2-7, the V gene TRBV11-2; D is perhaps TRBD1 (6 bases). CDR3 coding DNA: TGTGCCAGCAGCTTAACGCGACAGGAGACCTACGAGCAGTACTTC. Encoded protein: CASSLTRQETYEQYF.